This T cell receptor (beta chain) was sequenced during a study of monozygotic twins with inflammatory bowel disease. Turning to this clonotype: Its antigen is undetermined.

Whole-study findings and limits: Differing immunosuppressive treatments may have added variability to patient repertoires.

Germline V gene sequence: CDR1 MGHRA, CDR2 YSYEKL. The CDR3 is made up of 13 amino acids. For every sample, eight separate reactions were used to make cDNA. TCRdb reanalyzed the 5' RACE reads, giving one entry per CDR3 protein sequence and no DNA. Its listing shows approximately 330,000 distinct CDR3 sequences. Sequencing was carried out using blood. This chain uses TRBV4-1 with TRBJ2-5. The clonotype comes from a human donor with ulcerative colitis or Crohn's disease, or a healthy co-twin of an affected twin (not recorded which). CDR3 sequence reads: CASSQGYQETQYF.